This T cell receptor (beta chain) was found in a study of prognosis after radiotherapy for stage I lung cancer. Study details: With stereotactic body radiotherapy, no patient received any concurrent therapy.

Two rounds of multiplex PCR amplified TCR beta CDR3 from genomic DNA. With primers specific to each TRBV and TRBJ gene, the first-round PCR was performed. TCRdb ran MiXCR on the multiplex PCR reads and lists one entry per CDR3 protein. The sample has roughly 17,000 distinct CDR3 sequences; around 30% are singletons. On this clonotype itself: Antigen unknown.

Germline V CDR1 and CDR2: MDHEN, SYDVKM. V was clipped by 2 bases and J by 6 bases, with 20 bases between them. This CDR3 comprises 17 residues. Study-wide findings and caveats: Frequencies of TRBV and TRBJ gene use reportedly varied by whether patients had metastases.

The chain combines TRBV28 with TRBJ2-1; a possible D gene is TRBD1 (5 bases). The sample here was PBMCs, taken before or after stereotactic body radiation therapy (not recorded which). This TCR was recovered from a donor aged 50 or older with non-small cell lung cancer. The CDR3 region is CASSLGTGGAWVNEQFF. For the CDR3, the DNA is TGTGCCAGCAGTTTAGGTACAGGTGGCGCATGGGTCAATGAGCAGTTCTTC.